This TCR beta chain was documented in a study of cytomegalovirus exposure and HLA in healthy donors (dated by TCRdb to about 2017). A note on the overall study: In an earlier analysis of fewer than 750 of the donors, 250 to 300 Gb of sequence data and 90 million to 120 million unique TCR beta sequences from about 180 million T cells were reported. Alongside the repertoire data, information on donor age, sex, ethnicity and CMV serostatus was compiled. Using immunosequencing, the study profiled T cell repertoires from about 650 subjects and related those repertoires to cytomegalovirus serostatus. A later genetic analysis used genome-wide SNP genotypes for about 60% of the roughly 670 donors, treating that subset as a discovery cohort. In an earlier analysis of roughly 540 of the donors, high-throughput TCR beta sequencing was used to judge whether each TCR beta V gene segment behaved as functional or pseudogenic. A later analysis re-analyzed previously published TCR beta repertoires from roughly 630 donors and added high-resolution HLA genotyping to study TCR occurrence patterns. The study combined high-throughput TCR immunosequencing, statistical association of individual TCRs with disease status, and machine learning to predict cytomegalovirus infection status. The number of donors typed differed by locus, with 629-630 for A, B, C, DRB1 and DQB1, 522 for DQA1, over 600 for DPA1, and some 450 for DPB1. On average, 235,054 unique TCR beta nucleotide sequences were sequenced per donor among some 430 genotyped donors of the cohort, with roughly a sixth of those sequences being non-productive. Roughly 5 DR-DQ haplotypes were handled as single units for association and clustering, since linkage in the cohort was strong. The study aimed to test whether signatures of past pathogen exposure could be identified by cataloging public T cell receptors. Both class I and class II loci were covered by HLA typing, at four-digit resolution. About 280 gigabases of sequencing data and 70 million to 100 million unique TCR sequences made up an early release that covered around 640 HLA-typed donors. Of the 300 to 500 genotyped donors, more than 75% were placed in the genetic ancestry cluster associated with self-reported Caucasian donors. Rather than drawing on any new phenotypic data, the later analysis identified candidate immune exposures from TCR beta sequences and the way those sequences occurred across donors. All discovery cohort repertoires had been generated using a single sequencing platform. Along with the roughly 700-subject first cohort, a separate validation cohort of around 120 different subjects was used.

Paper-wide results and their limitations: At a false discovery rate of 0.05, a later analysis linked 16,000 or so TCR beta sequences to specific HLA alleles. A further reported finding was that TCR beta sequences accurately predicted the HLA-A and HLA-B alleles for most subjects in the first cohort. Three of the identified cytomegalovirus-associated TCR beta chains were confirmed in vitro to be specific for cytomegalovirus antigens. When HLA alleles, especially DR and DQ, strongly co-occurred, attributing TCR associations to individual alleles was difficult. Because the 87-base-pair reads could not distinguish some IMGT-functional V segments, including TRBV6-2 and TRBV6-3, those segments were excluded. The only immune exposure information available for the cohort was CMV serostatus. Because HLA typing was missing for some donors at each locus, association tests included only the typed subset. In both the original and validation cohorts, the classifier was reported to diagnose cytomegalovirus status with high specificity and sensitivity. A later genetic analysis reported fewer N-insertions in productive TCRs among donors in an Asian-associated ancestry cluster than the roughly 700-donor mean. A later analysis reported that several top co-occurrence clusters appeared linked to parvovirus B19, influenza, CMV and Epstein-Barr virus. According to a later analysis, TCR association rates differed among HLA loci, with DRB1 alleles showing the most associated TCRs and HLA-C alleles showing the fewest. According to the authors, the approach could potentially be generalized to other disease states and immunological phenotypes. Presence/absence analyses assumed roughly uniform sequencing depth across donors, an assumption that may not hold. Across donors, most TCR sequences were observed very rarely, whereas some public TCRs were present in many individuals. Linkage disequilibrium might explain the correlated functional status among segregating V segments, but an unknown experimental factor could not be excluded. In a later genetic analysis, a missense DCLRE1C variant was associated with V-gene and J-gene trimming of TCR beta chains, and the association was replicated in an independent cohort. A cluster of highly shared sequence variants was judged likely to be a technical artifact of the sequencing pipeline. This cohort had only TCR beta chains sequenced, and the lack of alpha or paired-chain data limited which features could be detected. According to a later analysis, most CMV-associated TCR beta chains appeared to be HLA-restricted, and the HLA associations seemed to be driven largely by CMV exposure. Compared with equally common non-associated chains, HLA-associated TCR beta chains in a later analysis were more clonally expanded and had lower generation probabilities. In an earlier analysis of more than 500 of the donors, most TCR beta V segments appeared in productive rearrangements about 87% or about 30% of the time, broadly matching IMGT annotations. Because counts were too low, seventeen rarely observed V segments, including chromosome 9 orphons, were left out of the earlier analysis of 587 of the donors. In the study, about 150 TCR beta chains were listed as associated with cytomegalovirus.

Library preparation was by the immunoSEQ multiplex PCR assay. The multiplex PCR relied on a mix of 60 forward primers for TCR Vbeta segments and 13 reverse primers for TCR Jbeta segments. The CDR3 region of rearranged TCR beta genes was amplified from genomic DNA with a multiplex PCR assay. On the Illumina HiSeq System, the amplified TCR beta libraries were sequenced as 87-base-pair reads. The original methods were these. A later analysis counted some 74 million unique TCR beta chains across the 600 to 850 repertoires, and around 12 million of these chains were shared by at least two donors. Raw reads were error-corrected and collapsed into unique sequences with a nearest-neighbor algorithm that merged closely related sequences to remove PCR and sequencing errors. Alignment of CDR3 sequences to IMGT reference sequences was used to assign V, D and J gene segments. For a sequence to be retained, a match of at least six nucleotides to both a V gene segment and a J gene segment was required. Rearrangements were classified as productive when the CDR3 lacked stop codons and remained in frame with V and J, and all other rearrangements were classified as non-productive. Following IMGT convention, CDR3 was defined as the stretch from the second conserved V-encoded cysteine to the conserved J-encoded phenylalanine. Sequences without an unambiguous match to a single V gene segment were excluded from the earlier analysis of several hundred of the donors. In an earlier analysis of 587 of the donors, a V segment was called functional when productive rearrangements were above 56.7%, and segregating when the standard deviation between donors exceeded 5%. A statistical classification framework was built for diagnosing cytomegalovirus status from the catalog of TCR beta chain sequences. In a later analysis, V and J genes were assigned by comparing TCR nucleotide sequences against IMGT/GENE-DB human TR gene sequences. Using the TCRdist pipeline, a later analysis assigned CDR3 sequences along with most-parsimonious VDJ recombination scenarios. In a later analysis, each TCR beta chain was defined by its CDR3 amino acid sequence together with its V-gene family, and reads without a unique V-gene family were excluded. To address suspected cross-contamination and a sequencing artifact, a later analysis removed around 590 highly shared, low-generation-probability nucleotide sequences. In a later analysis, a clonal expansion index was calculated for each public chain from normalized within-repertoire ranks of inferred template counts. Generation probabilities in a later analysis came from a VDJ recombination model fitted to out-of-frame rearrangements, and those results were checked against IGoR. Hypergeometric tests were used in a later analysis to score TCR-TCR, TCR-HLA and TCR-CMV co-occurrence, with a repertoire-size bias correction applied to the TCR pairs. False discovery rates were estimated in a later analysis by permuting HLA or CMV assignments 20 times. In a later analysis, co-occurring TCRs were grouped with DBSCAN, and TCRdist sequence similarity was added when clustering was performed within HLA-allele-positive subsets. For co-occurrence clustering, repertoires with fewer than 30,000 or more than 120,000 public chains were excluded, along with five repertoires with anomalous nucleotide sharing. The immuneACCESS repertoire file appears here via TCRdb, limited to in-frame rearrangements. These files lack a portion of the clones; in checked studies, under half of the deficit traces to unresolved V genes, and the cause of the others is not known. V and J calls and clone size follow that table, whereas D and trimming were derived from the DNA. The table for this sample lists some 98,000 clones; roughly three quarters of them were counted only once. Jointly, the top ten make up roughly 1.4% of the sample.

Germline trimming amounts to 4 bases on V and 4 bases on J, with 9 as the count of junction bases outside the gene matches. From cysteine to phenylalanine, the CDR3 is 15 amino acids long. The sequence is cut down to CDR3 DNA, 45 bases in frame from base 1. According to the germline V gene, CDR1 reads SGHAT and CDR2 reads FQNNGV. The cohort consisted of hundreds of healthy bone marrow donors. All cohort members were sampled while nominally healthy, although unrecorded immune exposures were likely present. The donor was CMV seronegative and was included in the group of hundreds of seronegative cohort members. Every donor gave a peripheral blood sample, and the peripheral blood mononuclear cells from that sample were used for TCR beta sequencing. The Qiagen DNeasy Blood Extraction Kit was used to extract genomic DNA from the blood cell samples. On this clone: The target of this receptor is not known. No much larger clone is present one base from it, and per-base qualities are unavailable.

The sequence derives from a man in his forties in good health and CMV-seronegative. Recombination joined TRBV11-2 with TRBJ1-1; TRBD1 agrees with 7 junctional bases. Input material: PBMCs. The CDR3 protein: CASSSPRQGPTEAFF. The DNA is as follows: TGTGCCAGCAGCTCCCCCAGACAGGGTCCCACTGAAGCTTTCTTT. Reference TRBV11-2 and TRBJ1-1 proteins supply the regions before and after the CDR3; the full variable domain is: EAGVAQSPRYKIIEKRQSVAFWCNPISGHATLYWYQQILGQGPKLLIQFQNNGVVDDSQLPKDRFSAERLKGVDSTLKIQPAKLEDSAVYLCASSSPRQGPTEAFFGQGTRLTVV.